Following are 10 T cell receptor beta chains from one sample sequenced in a study of shared clonotypes between healthy human individuals. The repertoire was sequenced with immunoSEQ multiplex PCR; TCRdb's copy has only in-frame clones and lacks some. The sample includes about 380,000 clones, just over 95% seen only once; the top ten take approximately 0.32%. The material sequenced was memory CD8+ T cells sorted from blood. The subset was: CD45RO+ cells pooled with CCR7-negative TemRA cells. The receptors originated from a man aged 30 to 45 in good health.

The chain carries TRBV5-1 and TRBJ2-7; D call uncertain. This CDR3 has 13 amino acids. Trimming removed 0 bases at V and 3 bases at J, with 7 bases between. Germline V gene sequence: CDR1 SGHRS, CDR2 YFSETQ. This CDR3 reads CASSLDGGYEQYF. As DNA, the CDR3 is TGCGCCAGCAGCTTGGATGGCGGCTACGAGCAGTACTTC.

This clone was recorded only once. The chain uses TRBV9 and TRBJ1-4; tentative D call: TRBD1 (5 bases). Germline CDR1 SGDLS, CDR2 YYNGEE. The length of the CDR3 is 15 residues. V lost 0 bases and J 8 bases, leaving 14 bases between the germline ends. The CDR3 nucleotides read TGTGCCAGCAGCGTAGAGGGAGGGGCACGAGAAAAACTGTTTTTT. This encodes CASSVEGGAREKLFF.

The chain carries TRBV5-1 and TRBJ2-7; D is undetermined. Germline lookup yields CDR1 SGHRS and CDR2 YFSETQ. Trimming cost V 0 bases and J 0 bases, with 4 bases left between them. The CDR3 totals 13 residues. In DNA, the CDR3 is TGCGCCAGCAGCTTGGACAACTCCTACGAGCAGTACTTC. Its protein is CASSLDNSYEQYF.

This rearrangement joins TRBV10-3 to TRBJ2-5; D is undetermined. The CDR3 runs to 13 residues. With 9 bases removed from V and 2 bases from J, the gap between germline ends came to 13 bases. CDR1 is ENHRY, CDR2 SYGVKD, per germline. CDR3 coding DNA: TGTGCCATTTCCCACCAGGTGCAAGAGACCCAGTACTTC. Its protein product is CAISHQVQETQYF.

The rearrangement uses TRBV30 and TRBJ2-7; D remains ambiguous. The germline V and J ends were trimmed by 2 bases and 4 bases, with 6 bases remaining between them. The CDR3 runs to 11 residues. Germline lookup yields CDR1 GTSNPN and CDR2 SVGIG (reference sequence). CDR3 bases: TGTGCCTGGAGTTTGGGGTACGAGCAGTACTTC. As protein: CAWSLGYEQYF.

The chain recombines TRBV15 with TRBJ2-6; either TRBD1 or TRBD2 may fit D (5 bases each). The CDR3 consists of 15 residues. The V gene's germline CDR1 is LNHNV and CDR2 YYDKDF (reference sequence). The germline V and J ends were trimmed by 3 bases and 2 bases, with 8 bases remaining between them. CDR3 sequence reads: CATSRGETGANVLTF. CDR3 nucleotides: TGTGCCACCAGCAGGGGGGAGACTGGGGCCAACGTCCTGACTTTC.

The chain recombines TRBV5-1 with TRBJ2-1, with D unclear. There are 17 residues in the CDR3. Trimming removed 1 base from V and 0 bases from J, with 14 bases in between. In germline, CDR1 is SGHRS, CDR2 YFSETQ. CDR3 bases: TGCGCCAGCAGCTTGCAACCAGGCCAAACCTCCTACAATGAGCAGTTCTTC. Amino acid sequence: CASSLQPGQTSYNEQFF.

The CDR3 is CASSTGQGIYGYTF. CDR3 in DNA: TGTGCCAGCAGTACGGGACAGGGAATCTATGGCTACACCTTC. The chain combines TRBV28 with TRBJ1-2; 9 positions agree with TRBD1. Germline CDR1 reads MDHEN; CDR2 reads SYDVKM. Unmatched junction bases numbered 5, after V lost 5 bases and J lost 4 bases. The CDR3 is 14 residues long.

The genes are TRBV5-1 and TRBJ2-1; D is tentatively TRBD1 or TRBD2 (5 bases each). The V gene lost 4 bases and the J gene lost 7 bases, with 12 bases spanning the gap. The CDR3 consists of 13 residues. CDR1 and CDR2 from the germline V gene are SGHRS and YFSETQ. The CDR3 here is CASSPGPTNEQFF. The CDR3 DNA reads as TGCGCCAGCAGCCCGGGACCTACAAATGAGCAGTTCTTC. Supplemented by reference TRBV5-1 and TRBJ2-1, the full variable domain reads KAGVTQTPRYLIKTRGQQVTLSCSPISGHRSVSWYQQTPGQGLQFLFEYFSETQRNKGNFPGRFSGRQFSNSRSEMNVSTLELGDSALYLCASSPGPTNEQFFGPGTRLTVL.

The genes are TRBV6-1 and TRBJ2-3; tentative D call: TRBD2 (5 bases). The CDR3 is made up of 11 amino acids. The V gene lost 11 bases and the J gene lost 5 bases, with 11 bases spanning the gap. Germline CDR1 MNHNS, CDR2 SASEGT. The CDR3 bases are TGTGCCGGCGCCCGGGGAGATACGCAGTATTTT. Translation: CAGARGDTQYF.